These 32 T cell receptor beta chains share one sample of origin, sequenced in a study of Ad26.COV2.S vaccination and SARS-CoV-2 variants. Assay used: immunoSEQ multiplex PCR; TCRdb lists only in-frame clones, some missing. Altogether roughly 92,000 clones are present, roughly 85% being singletons, with the ten largest covering about a sixth. The sequenced sample was peripheral blood, obtained after recovery from COVID-19. The receptors here all came from a human donor who had recovered from COVID-19.

The CDR3 region is CASSLKGGDTQYF. In DNA form, the CDR3 reads TGCGCCAGCAGCCTTAAAGGGGGGGATACGCAGTATTTT. The V and J genes are TRBV5-1 and TRBJ2-3; D is tentatively TRBD1 or TRBD2 (6 bases each). V was clipped by 4 bases and J by 6 bases, with 12 bases between them. The CDR3 spans 13 residues. The germline CDR1 and CDR2 sequences are SGHRS and YFSETQ.

The J gene is TRBJ2-7, the V gene TRBV4-1, with 7 bases identical to TRBD2. This CDR3 has 17 amino acids. V shed 0 bases and J 1 base; nucleotides not matched to a gene: 9. Germline V gene sequence: CDR1 MGHRA, CDR2 YSYEKL. The CDR3 DNA reads TGCGCCAGCAGCCAAGAGGGCGGGAGTTCAAAATCCTACGAGCAGTACTTC. It translates to CASSQEGGSSKSYEQYF.

The rearrangement joins TRBV4-3 to TRBJ2-7; 8 bases match TRBD1. Trimming cost V 0 bases and J 4 bases; bases outside gene matches: 11. Germline V gives CDR1 LGHNA, CDR2 YSLEER. The CDR3 length is 17 residues. CDR3 sequence reads: CASSQDLRDRIPYEQYF. CDR3 nucleotides: TGCGCCAGCAGCCAAGATCTACGGGACAGGATCCCTTACGAGCAGTACTTC.

The CDR3 DNA reads as TGTGCCGGGGACCAGGACCGACCCCGGGGCTACACCTTC. Its translation: CAGDQDRPRGYTF. The chain has TRBV5-8 and TRBJ1-2, with a tentative D call TRBD1 (5 bases). The CDR3 is made up of 13 amino acids. V was pared by 10 bases and J by 8 bases, with 21 bases between. Germline V gene data show CDR1 as SGHTS and CDR2 as YDEGEE.

This chain connects TRBV6-5 to TRBJ1-1; 9 bases map to TRBD1. CDR3 length: 14 amino acids. Germline trimming cut 1 base from V and 7 bases from J; bases unmatched to any gene: 4. CDR1 is MNHEY and CDR2 is SVGAGI in the germline V gene. CDR3 sequence: CASSYLDRGFEAFF. In DNA form, the CDR3 reads TGTGCCAGCAGTTACTTGGACAGGGGCTTTGAAGCTTTCTTT.

The genes are TRBV6-5 and TRBJ2-1; 10 bases fit TRBD2. CDR1 is MNHEY, CDR2 SVGAGI, per germline. The CDR3 has 15 amino acids. The ends lost 6 bases at V and 7 bases at J; junction bases unmatched: 9. In DNA form, the CDR3 reads TGTGCCAGCAGGGGAAAGCGGGAGGGGTGGAATGAGCAGTTCTTC. This gives the protein CASRGKREGWNEQFF.

Only one count was recorded for this clone. The chain links TRBV15 to TRBJ1-6; 9 positions agree with TRBD1. CDR3 size: 17 residues. Germline V gene data show CDR1 as LNHNV and CDR2 as YYDKDF (reference sequence). V dropped 3 bases and J dropped 9; count of bases not matched to a gene: 12. The CDR3 coding sequence is TGTGCCACCAGCAGGGACAGGGGTTTCGGCAGAAGTTCACCCCTCCACTTT. It translates to CATSRDRGFGRSSPLHF.

The chain combines TRBV6-5 with TRBJ2-3, with TRBD2 matching over 16 bases. CDR3 length: 15 amino acids. V shed 6 bases and J 4 bases; nucleotides not matched to a gene: 1. Germline V gives CDR1 MNHEY, CDR2 SVGAGI. The CDR3 DNA reads TGTGCCAGCAGGGGGACTAGCGGGAGGGCAGATACGCAGTATTTT. It translates to CASRGTSGRADTQYF.

This clone was counted once. The chain couples TRBV7-9 to TRBJ2-3; no firm D call. The CDR3 length is 15 residues. Germline-derived CDR1 and CDR2 are SEHNR and FQNEAQ (reference sequence). V dropped 4 bases and J dropped 2 bases, with 13 bases sitting between them. This chain's CDR3 is CASSSGVGNTDTQYF. CDR3 in DNA: TGTGCCAGCAGCTCTGGAGTTGGAAACACAGATACGCAGTATTTT.

The V and J genes are TRBV5-1 and TRBJ2-3; perhaps TRBD2 as D (6 bases). The germline V and J ends were trimmed by 0 bases and 1 base, with 9 bases remaining between them. This CDR3 region has 15 residues. Germline CDR1 SGHRS, CDR2 YFSETQ. DNA for the CDR3: TGCGCCAGCAGCTTGGCGGGAGTAGGCACAGATACGCAGTATTTT. This encodes CASSLAGVGTDTQYF.

The J gene is TRBJ1-4, the V gene TRBV27; 7 bases line up with TRBD1. V was pared by 6 bases and J by 5 bases, with 6 bases of the junction left unmatched. The CDR3 has 14 amino acids. Germline V gene lookup returns CDR1 MNHEY and CDR2 SMNVEV (reference sequence). The CDR3 spells CASSQGGGNEKLFF. The CDR3 DNA reads as TGTGCCAGCAGCCAGGGGGGGGGAAATGAAAAACTGTTTTTT.

V is TRBV6-2 or TRBV6-3 and J is TRBJ1-2; D is undetermined. There are 15 residues in the CDR3. In germline, CDR1 is MNHEY, CDR2 SVGEGT. V was shortened by 4 bases and J by 8 bases, with 20 bases between the two germline ends. CDR3 nucleotide sequence: TGTGCCAGCAGTTTCAACTTACCGGGCCTCGGGGGCTACACCTTC. This codes for CASSFNLPGLGGYTF.

The chain employs TRBV13 and TRBJ2-7, with D possibly being TRBD1 (6 bases). The V gene's germline CDR1 is PRHDT and CDR2 FYEKMQ (reference sequence). The CDR3 has 16 amino acids. Trimming stripped 8 bases from V and 4 bases from J, with 24 bases between. The CDR3 reads CASSNSQGRFTYEQYF. The CDR3 bases are TGTGCCAGCTCTAATTCCCAGGGGCGCTTCACTTACGAGCAGTACTTC.

The rearrangement links TRBV19 to TRBJ2-1, with TRBD2 matching 12 bases. The CDR3 consists of 16 residues. V shed 3 bases and J 9 bases; nucleotides not matched to a gene: 9. CDR1 and CDR2 from the germline V gene are LNHDA and SQIVND (reference sequence). CDR3 region: CASSMEGPSGRGEQFF. CDR3 in DNA: TGTGCCAGTAGTATGGAGGGCCCTAGCGGGAGGGGTGAGCAGTTCTTC.

The chain combines TRBV14 with TRBJ2-7; 8 bases map to TRBD1. Germline CDR1 SGHDN, CDR2 FVKESK. This CDR3 has 14 residues. V dropped 4 bases and J dropped 2; count of bases not matched to a gene: 4. The CDR3 protein is CASSRQGPTYEQYF. The CDR3 DNA is TGTGCCAGCAGCCGACAGGGGCCTACCTACGAGCAGTACTTC.

The J gene is TRBJ2-1, the V gene TRBV6-1, with a weak D call TRBD2 (7 bases). This CDR3 is built from 16 residues. V was clipped by 2 bases and J by 1 base, with 12 bases between them. The germline V gene has CDR1 MNHNS and CDR2 SASEGT. The CDR3 DNA is TGTGCCAGCAGTGAATGGGGAGGGGGGTCCTACAATGAGCAGTTCTTC. The encoded protein is CASSEWGGGSYNEQFF.

The V gene is TRBV6-2 or TRBV6-3, the J gene TRBJ2-3; 9 nucleotides agree with TRBD2. This CDR3 is 15 amino acids long. The trim removed 5 bases at V and 4 bases at J, leaving 7 bases unmatched. Germline CDR1 MNHEY, CDR2 SVGEGT. The CDR3, as DNA: TGTGCCAGCAGTCGAATAGCGGGAGCCGCAGATACGCAGTATTTT. It is translated as CASSRIAGAADTQYF.

The chain links TRBV7-9 to TRBJ2-7, with TRBD1 identical over 9 bases. In germline, CDR1 is SEHNR, CDR2 FQNEAQ (reference sequence). J was trimmed by 5 bases and V by 5 bases; bases with no gene match: 7. The CDR3 spans 14 residues. For the CDR3, the DNA is TGTGCCAGCAGCCCCCCCGACAGGGGGGACGAGCAGTACTTC. This sequence encodes CASSPPDRGDEQYF.

The CDR3 DNA is TGCAGTGCTAGACGACAGGGAGAAGCTTTCTTT. This translates into CSARRQGEAFF. The V call is TRBV20-1, the J call TRBJ1-1, with 7 bases fitting TRBD1. The CDR3 covers 11 residues. Germline V gives CDR1 DFQATT, CDR2 SNEGSKA (reference sequence). V shed 2 bases and J 8 bases; nucleotides not matched to a gene: 2.

The rearrangement links TRBV28 to TRBJ1-1; D gene unclear. The CDR3 extends over 15 amino acids. Germline V gives CDR1 MDHEN, CDR2 SYDVKM. V lost 5 bases, J lost 1 base, and 14 bases lay in between. For the CDR3, the DNA is TGTGCCAGCAGTGGCTCCGGGCGCGCGAACACTGAAGCTTTCTTT. This gives the protein CASSGSGRANTEAFF.

This clone has a single count. The V and J genes are TRBV28 and TRBJ1-2; D is undetermined. CDR3 length: 14 residues. CDR1 is MDHEN and CDR2 is SYDVKM in the germline V gene. Trimming left V 6 bases short and J 2 bases short, with 13 bases between. CDR3 region: CASSPPELNYGYTF. The CDR3 nucleotides are TGTGCCAGCAGCCCCCCAGAGCTCAACTATGGCTACACCTTC.

This chain uses TRBV4-1 with TRBJ1-2; no definite D call. The CDR3 spans 13 residues. Trimming shortened V by 1 base and J by 4 bases, and 7 bases separated the two germline ends. Germline loops: CDR1 MGHRA, CDR2 YSYEKL. CDR3 residues: CASSQAGSYGYTF. The CDR3 DNA sequence: TGCGCCAGCAGCCAAGCGGGGTCCTATGGCTACACCTTC.

This chain connects TRBV18 to TRBJ2-5; TRBD2 matches at 7 bases. The V gene's germline CDR1 is KGHSH and CDR2 LQKENI. This CDR3 spans 14 amino acids. J gave up 3 bases and V 4 bases, and 5 bases lay outside the gene matches. The CDR3 is CASSRSSGEETQYF. Here the CDR3 DNA reads TGTGCCAGCTCACGTTCGAGCGGGGAAGAGACCCAGTACTTC.

The V gene is TRBV10-2, the J gene TRBJ2-1, with 7 bases fitting TRBD2. The CDR3 runs 12 residues. Trimming at V came to 2 bases and at J to 12 bases, leaving 4 bases not matched to a gene. Germline V lookup: CDR1 WSHSY, CDR2 SAAADI. CDR3 DNA sequence: TGCGCCAGCAGTGAGGCAGGGAGGGTGCAGTTCTTC. This sequence encodes CASSEAGRVQFF.

The V gene is TRBV20-1, the J gene TRBJ2-2, with D unclear. Trimming cost V 3 bases and J 1 base, with 12 bases left between them. This CDR3 contains 15 residues. Germline V gene lookup returns CDR1 DFQATT and CDR2 SNEGSKA (reference sequence). The CDR3 region has the DNA TGCAGTGCTAGTGCCGAGACACTGAACACCGGGGAGCTGTTTTTT. Translated, it gives CSASAETLNTGELFF.

This chain connects TRBV6-2 or TRBV6-3 to TRBJ2-1; TRBD1 might be the D (6 bases). V was pared by 2 bases and J by 0 bases, with 8 bases between. Germline CDR1 reads MNHEY; CDR2 reads SVGEGT. The CDR3 covers 15 residues. CDR3 nucleotide sequence: TGTGCCAGCAGTTACCAGGGGAGCTCCTACAATGAGCAGTTCTTC. Translation: CASSYQGSSYNEQFF.

This chain uses TRBV15 with TRBJ1-2, with TRBD1 identical over 10 bases. The CDR3 loop spans 14 amino acids. J gave up 3 bases and V 5 bases, and 3 bases lay outside the gene matches. Germline CDR1 and CDR2: LNHNV and YYDKDF (reference sequence). CDR3 loop: CATSFDRGHYGYTF. CDR3 coding DNA: TGTGCCACCAGCTTTGACAGGGGGCACTATGGCTACACCTTC. The entire variable domain, with the rest obtained from reference TRBV15 and TRBJ1-2, is as follows: DAMVIQNPRYQVTQFGKPVTLSCSQTLNHNVMYWYQQKSSQAPKLLFHYYDKDFNNEADTPDNFQSRRPNTSFCFLDIRSPGLGDTAMYLCATSFDRGHYGYTFGSGTRLTVV.

The V gene is TRBV11-3, the J gene TRBJ2-3; no clear D. Trimming removed 5 bases at V and 11 bases at J, with 8 bases between. CDR1 is SGHNT, CDR2 YENEEA, per germline. This CDR3 region has 10 residues. The CDR3 DNA is TGTGCCAGCAGCGCTTCAGTGCAGTATTTT. It codes for CASSASVQYF.

The V call is TRBV2, the J call TRBJ2-3, with D hard to call. Trimming took 3 bases from V and 8 from J, leaving 12 bases between them. CDR1 is SNHLY and CDR2 is FYNNEI in the germline V gene. This CDR3 comprises 13 residues. CDR3 bases: TGTGCCAGCAGTGATAGGTTTGGTGTTACGCAGTATTTT. Amino acids: CASSDRFGVTQYF. The variable domain in full, with the rest retrieved from reference TRBV2 and TRBJ2-3, is EPEVTQTPSHQVTQMGQEVILRCVPISNHLYFYWYRQILGQKVEFLVSFYNNEISEKSEIFDDQFSVERPDGSNFTLKIRSTKLEDSAMYFCASSDRFGVTQYFGPGTRLTVL.

This chain joins TRBV18 and TRBJ2-5; 11 positions match TRBD1. The J call is doubtful: the DNA matches TRBJ2-7 better. The CDR3 sequence is 16 residues long. Germline lookup yields CDR1 KGHSH and CDR2 LQKENI. CDR3 region: CASSPLGQGGSYEQYF. The DNA for the CDR3 is TGTGCCAGCTCACCACTGGGACAGGGGGGCTCCTACGAGCAGTACTTC.

Here the CDR3 reads CASSWGGTDNQPQHF. The CDR3 coding sequence is TGTGCCAGCAGCTGGGGGGGGACAGACAATCAGCCCCAGCATTTT. This chain connects TRBV7-2 to TRBJ1-5; TRBD1 matches at 7 bases. The CDR3 totals 15 residues. The ends lost 4 bases at V and 3 bases at J; junction bases unmatched: 6. Germline CDR1 reads SGHTA; CDR2 reads FQGNSA.

The chain recombines TRBV9 with TRBJ1-1; D ambiguous. This CDR3 is built from 14 residues. V shed 0 bases and J shed 4 bases, with 10 bases lying between them. Germline CDR1 is SGDLS and CDR2 is YYNGEE. For the CDR3, the DNA is TGTGCCAGCAGCGTAGTGATGGCGAGCACTGAAGCTTTCTTT. Its translation: CASSVVMASTEAFF.